The rows below give T cell receptor beta chains drawn from one sample of a study of blood T cell repertoires in COVID-19. TCRdb keeps only in-frame clones here, not all; method: immunoSEQ multiplex PCR. The data show fewer than 350,000 clones, 86% seen once. Sequenced material: peripheral blood. Every receptor here comes from a man aged 35 to 55 with active or convalescent COVID-19. CDR3s include the opening cysteine and the closing phenylalanine or tryptophan. Fields, in order: clone size, J gene, D gene, V gene, CDR3 protein, CDR3 DNA. D genes are given only for firm matches. Size is omitted from some rows. Given values are once, few, many or a class for expanded clones.

. | TRBJ2-2 | TRBD1 | TRBV9 | CASSEDRGSGELFF | TGTGCCAGCAGCGAGGACAGGGGGTCCGGGGAGCTGTTTTTT
. | TRBJ2-3 | . | TRBV7-9 | CASSLAREGKRTDTQYF | TGTGCCAGCAGCTTAGCTCGGGAAGGAAAACGCACAGATACGCAGTATTTT
. | TRBJ1-1 | . | TRBV5-1 | CASRQGPDTEAFF | TGCGCCAGCAGACAGGGACCCGATACTGAAGCTTTCTTT
. | TRBJ1-3 | . | TRBV9 | CASSEGIGGNTIYF | TGTGCCAGCAGCGAGGGGATTGGTGGAAACACCATATATTTT
few | TRBJ2-7 | . | TRBV5-5 | CASSVGTGEQYF | TGTGCCAGCAGCGTTGGGACTGGAGAGCAGTACTTC
. | TRBJ1-3 | . | TRBV4-2 | CASSQEFQVDSGNTIYF | TGTGCCAGCAGCCAAGAATTTCAGGTCGACTCTGGAAACACCATATATTTT
. | TRBJ2-6 | . | TRBV5-1 | CASSLVASGANVLTF | TGCGCCAGCAGCTTGGTGGCCAGTGGGGCCAACGTCCTGACTTTC
. | TRBJ1-1 | . | TRBV5-1 | CASSLRQPENTEAFF | TGCGCCAGCAGCTTGCGACAGCCAGAGAACACTGAAGCTTTCTTT
. | TRBJ2-3 | . | TRBV5-1 | CASMRVSSTDTQYF | TGCGCCAGCATGCGGGTATCTAGCACAGATACGCAGTATTTT
. | TRBJ2-3 | . | TRBV5-6 | CASSLEARMSSSDTQYF | TGTGCCAGCAGCTTGGAAGCGCGGATGTCTTCGTCAGATACGCAGTATTTT
. | TRBJ1-1 | . | TRBV15 | CATSRDWGTLNTEAFF | TGTGCCACCAGCAGAGATTGGGGGACACTGAACACTGAAGCTTTCTTT
. | TRBJ2-2 | . | TRBV11-3 | CASSRGTGELFF | TGTGCCAGCAGTCGGGGCACCGGGGAGCTGTTTTTT
. | TRBJ1-1 | . | TRBV9 | CASSVGTRTEAFF | TGTGCCAGCAGCGTAGGGACTCGCACTGAAGCTTTCTTT
few | TRBJ1-1 | TRBD1 | TRBV10-3 | CAIRGQGGMNTEAFF | TGTGCCATCAGGGGACAGGGGGGGATGAACACTGAAGCTTTCTTT
. | TRBJ1-1 | . | TRBV18 | CASSPTPTQLAFF | TGTGCCAGCTCACCGACACCCACGCAATTGGCTTTCTTT
. | TRBJ2-3 | . | TRBV9 | CASSVGGRTLTDTQYF | TGTGCCAGCAGCGTAGGGGGGAGGACCCTCACAGATACGCAGTATTTT
. | TRBJ1-5 | . | TRBV11-2 | CASSLGTGSQPQHF | TGTGCCAGCAGCTTAGGTACAGGGTCGCAGCCCCAGCATTTT
. | TRBJ2-2 | . | TRBV5-1 | CASSFRGTNTGELFF | TGCGCCAGCAGCTTCCGGGGAACGAACACCGGGGAGCTGTTTTTT
. | TRBJ1-5 | . | TRBV7-9 | CASSLAPNQPQHF | TGTGCCAGCAGCTTGGCCCCCAATCAGCCCCAGCATTTT
. | TRBJ1-5 | . | TRBV27 | CASSLEQGSQPQHF | TGTGCCAGCAGTTTAGAACAGGGCAGTCAGCCCCAGCATTTT